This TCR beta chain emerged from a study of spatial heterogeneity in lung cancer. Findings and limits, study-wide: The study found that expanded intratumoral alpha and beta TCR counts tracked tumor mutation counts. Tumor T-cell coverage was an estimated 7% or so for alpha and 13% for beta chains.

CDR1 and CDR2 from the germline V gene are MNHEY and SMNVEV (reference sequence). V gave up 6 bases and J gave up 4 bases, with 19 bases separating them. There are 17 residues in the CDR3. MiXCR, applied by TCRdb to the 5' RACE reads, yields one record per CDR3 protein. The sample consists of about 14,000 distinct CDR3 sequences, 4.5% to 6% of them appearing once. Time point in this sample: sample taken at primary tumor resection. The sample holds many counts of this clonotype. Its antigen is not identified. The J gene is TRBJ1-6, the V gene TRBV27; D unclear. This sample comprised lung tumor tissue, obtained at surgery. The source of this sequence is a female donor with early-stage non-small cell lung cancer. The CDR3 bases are TGTGCCAGCAGCCCACTGGGGTGGGGTCGATATAATTCACCCCTCCACTTT. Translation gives CASSPLGWGRYNSPLHF.